The 31 T cell receptor beta chains below come from one sample, sequenced in a study of identical twins. MiXCR was run by TCRdb on the 5' RACE reads, yielding one entry per CDR3 protein. Among roughly 690,000 distinct CDR3 sequences listed, 6% to 6.5% were seen once. The source material was naive T cells sorted from blood. These receptors all come from a man aged 18-30 years in good health.

This clonotype was seen ten or more times. The chain joins TRBV12-3 or TRBV12-4 to TRBJ1-1; D is possibly TRBD1 (6 bases). CDR3 size: 15 residues. V dropped 2 bases and J dropped 4 bases, with 14 bases sitting between them. CDR3 in amino acids: CASSLSGARGTEAFF. CDR3 sequence (DNA): TGTGCCAGCAGTTTATCGGGGGCGCGAGGCACTGAAGCTTTCTTT.

This clonotype was counted at least ten times. The CDR3 reads CASSFTSGSSYEQYF. CDR3 DNA: TGTGCCAGCAGTTTTACTAGCGGGAGTTCCTACGAGCAGTACTTC. This rearrangement joins TRBV28 to TRBJ2-7; 11 bases map to TRBD2. Germline CDR1 reads MDHEN; CDR2 reads SYDVKM. CDR3 size: 15 residues. The junction had 2 bases not matched to a gene; V was cut back by 3 bases and J by 1 base.

The rearrangement joins TRBV18 to TRBJ1-1; D is unresolved. The germline gives CDR1 KGHSH, CDR2 LQKENI. The CDR3 is 14 amino acids. Trimming stripped 2 bases from V and 1 base from J, with 8 bases between. The CDR3: CASSPSTENTEAFF. In DNA, the CDR3 is TGTGCCAGCTCACCATCGACCGAGAACACTGAAGCTTTCTTT.

This clonotype was found many times. The chain recombines TRBV29-1 with TRBJ2-7; no clear D gene. The V gene lost 4 bases and the J gene lost 2 bases, with 9 bases spanning the gap. The CDR3 contains 12 residues. CDR1 and CDR2 (germline): SQVTM, ANQGSEA. This CDR3 is CSVGADTYEQYF. For the CDR3, the DNA is TGCAGCGTTGGGGCAGATACCTACGAGCAGTACTTC.

CDR3 loop: CASSFFGMGADTQYF. CDR3 coding DNA: TGTGCCAGCAGCTTTTTTGGGATGGGGGCAGATACGCAGTATTTT. The rearrangement uses TRBV7-4 and TRBJ2-3; D could derive from TRBD1 or TRBD2 (5 bases each). The V and J ends lost 3 bases and 4 bases respectively, with 14 bases between them. CDR1 and CDR2 from the germline V gene are SGHVT and SQSDAQ. The CDR3 is 15 amino acids.

In this sample, this clonotype turned up a few times. The chain combines TRBV12-3 or TRBV12-4 with TRBJ1-5, with unresolved D. V was shortened by 6 bases and J by 0 bases, with 6 bases between the two germline ends. The CDR3 has 13 residues. The CDR3 region has the DNA TGTGCCAGCAGGAAGTATAGCAATCAGCCCCAGCATTTT. Its translation is CASRKYSNQPQHF.

This clonotype was picked up a small number of times. The chain uses TRBV7-3 and TRBJ2-2; D is possibly TRBD1 (5 bases). The germline gives CDR1 SGHTA, CDR2 FQGTGA. This CDR3 is built from 16 residues. Trimming took 6 bases from V and 6 from J, leaving 20 bases between them. CDR3 sequence: CASRPNQGIIPGELFF. The DNA of the CDR3 is TGTGCCAGCAGACCGAATCAGGGCATCATCCCCGGGGAGCTGTTTTTT.

This clonotype has a count of ten or more. This chain links TRBV6-1 with TRBJ2-1; 8 bases line up with TRBD2. The germline V gene encodes CDR1 MNHNS and CDR2 SASEGT. Unmatched junction bases numbered 12, after V lost 8 bases and J lost 9 bases. This CDR3 has 14 residues. The CDR3 spells CASAAGTSPAEQFF. CDR3 in DNA: TGTGCCAGCGCCGCGGGGACTAGTCCGGCTGAGCAGTTCTTC.

V usage is TRBV21-1 and J usage is TRBJ1-5; the listed D gene, TRBD1, was not tested against the DNA. TRBV21-1 is noted as a pseudogene. CDR3 length: 16 amino acids. CDR3 nucleotide sequence: TGTGCCAGCAGCAAACCGGGGGACGATAGCAATCAGCCCCAGCATTTT. Translated: CASSKPGDDSNQPQHF.

The J gene is TRBJ2-5, the V gene TRBV2, with 7 nucleotides matching TRBD1. Germline CDR1 SNHLY, CDR2 FYNNEI. With 6 bases clipped from V and 1 base from J, the junction kept 2 bases outside the gene matches. The length of the CDR3 is 13 residues. CDR3 in DNA: TGTGCCAGCAGATCAGGGGGCCAAGAGACCCAGTACTTC. It encodes CASRSGGQETQYF.

This clonotype was observed many times. CDR3 residues: CSARATSSGLADQETQYF. For the CDR3, the DNA is TGCAGTGCTAGAGCCACCTCCTCGGGACTAGCGGATCAAGAGACCCAGTACTTC. This chain uses TRBV20-1 with TRBJ2-5, with TRBD2 matching over 11 bases. J was trimmed by 2 bases and V by 1 base; bases with no gene match: 12. Germline V gene sequence: CDR1 DFQATT, CDR2 SNEGSKA (reference sequence). This CDR3 has 18 amino acids.

This clonotype occurred a few times. The rearrangement joins TRBV19 to TRBJ2-4, with D hard to call. Trimming cost V 10 bases and J 1 base, with 14 bases left between them. This CDR3 is 14 amino acids long. Germline V gene sequence: CDR1 LNHDA, CDR2 SQIVND (reference sequence). This CDR3 is CATKAAQAKNIQYF. The CDR3 nucleotides read TGTGCCACCAAGGCGGCCCAGGCCAAAAACATTCAGTACTTC.

This clonotype was counted at least ten times. The V call is TRBV7-2, the J call TRBJ2-1, with a weak D call TRBD1 (5 bases). There are 14 residues in the CDR3. Germline loops: CDR1 SGHTA, CDR2 FQGNSA. Deletions cut 5 bases from V and 6 bases from J, with 14 bases between. The CDR3 is CASSRNTGSNEQFF. For the CDR3, the DNA is TGTGCCAGCAGCCGGAACACAGGATCCAATGAGCAGTTCTTC.

This clonotype was seen a handful of times. The V and J genes are TRBV29-1 and TRBJ2-5, with 7 bases fitting TRBD1. The germline gives CDR1 SQVTM, CDR2 ANQGSEA. This CDR3 has 18 residues. Germline trimming cut 0 bases from V and 0 bases from J; bases unmatched to any gene: 13. This CDR3 is CSVEDLRGQPLYQETQYF. The DNA for the CDR3 is TGCAGCGTTGAAGATTTGAGGGGACAGCCTTTGTACCAAGAGACCCAGTACTTC.

The rearrangement uses TRBV12-3 or TRBV12-4 and TRBJ1-3; D gene unclear. This CDR3 has 14 residues. Trimming removed 7 bases at V and 4 bases at J, with 14 bases between. CDR3 in amino acids: CASNTGSTGNTIYF. For the CDR3, the DNA is TGTGCCAGCAACACGGGCAGTACGGGAAACACCATATATTTT.

This clonotype was observed many times. The V and J genes are TRBV20-1 and TRBJ2-3, with D hard to call. The germline V gene encodes CDR1 DFQATT and CDR2 SNEGSKA (reference sequence). The CDR3 totals 12 residues. V was trimmed by 6 bases and J by 1 base, leaving 8 bases between them. CDR3 bases: TGCAGTGCCTCACCCGGCACAGATACGCAGTATTTT. Translated, it gives CSASPGTDTQYF.

The chain uses TRBV7-6 and TRBJ1-1; D remains ambiguous. Trimming pared 1 base from V and 9 bases from J, leaving 12 bases between. This CDR3 comprises 13 residues. In germline, CDR1 is SGHVS, CDR2 FNYEAQ. The CDR3 coding sequence is TGTGCCAGCAGCTTAGGGTCGGGCACCCAAGCTTTCTTT. Its translation is CASSLGSGTQAFF.

This clonotype has only a few counts. The genes are TRBV5-1 and TRBJ1-2, with unresolved D. Per germline, CDR1 SGHRS and CDR2 YFSETQ. V was pared by 3 bases and J by 5 bases, with 14 bases between. This CDR3 spans 14 amino acids. CDR3 residues: CASSSGRGEYGYTF. In DNA form, the CDR3 reads TGCGCCAGCAGCTCCGGACGGGGAGAGTATGGCTACACCTTC.

This clonotype was detected ten times or more. The rearrangement links TRBV12-3 or TRBV12-4 to TRBJ2-1, with 8 bases aligning to TRBD2. Trimming cost V 3 bases and J 7 bases; bases outside gene matches: 5. The CDR3 is 14 residues long. CDR3 in DNA: TGTGCCAGCAGTTTCAGCGGGGGAGGGAATGAGCAGTTCTTC. Protein product: CASSFSGGGNEQFF.

This clonotype has ten or more counts. The V gene is TRBV12-3 or TRBV12-4, the J gene TRBJ2-3, with D perhaps TRBD2 (6 bases). Trimming cost V 1 base and J 6 bases, with 8 bases left between them. The CDR3 loop spans 13 amino acids. CDR3: CASSLVGSDTQYF. The CDR3 DNA follows: TGTGCCAGCAGTTTAGTCGGGAGCGATACGCAGTATTTT.

This clonotype came up many times. This chain connects TRBV4-1 to TRBJ2-7, with unresolved D. Trimming left V 0 bases short and J 1 base short, with 13 bases between. This CDR3 has 16 amino acids. Germline V lookup: CDR1 MGHRA, CDR2 YSYEKL. For the CDR3, the DNA is TGCGCCAGCAGCCAAGATTGGCACCCGATTTCCTACGAGCAGTACGTC. This gives the protein CASSQDWHPISYEQYV.

In its sample, this clonotype was seen a few times. The chain is built from TRBV29-1 and TRBJ2-1; possibly TRBD2 for D (6 bases). CDR1 is SQVTM and CDR2 is ANQGSEA in the germline V gene. V was cut by 6 bases and J by 3 bases, with 9 bases left in between. The CDR3 runs to 12 residues. The CDR3 is CSVQGGYNEQFF. The CDR3 DNA reads as TGCAGCGTCCAGGGAGGCTACAATGAGCAGTTCTTC.

Written as DNA, the CDR3 is TGTGCCAGCAGCGGGAGTTCGGCAGATACGCAGTATTTT. This sequence encodes CASSGSSADTQYF. The chain links TRBV6-1 to TRBJ2-3; possible D gene TRBD2, 6 bases. The ends were cut back, 6 bases at V and 4 bases at J, with 11 bases in the middle. CDR1 MNHNS and CDR2 SASEGT come from the germline V gene. The CDR3 loop spans 13 amino acids.

At least ten counts were recorded for this clonotype. V and J are TRBV12-3 or TRBV12-4 and TRBJ2-2, with TRBD2 identical over 12 bases. The CDR3 has 16 amino acids. With 5 bases clipped from V and 2 bases from J, the junction kept 3 bases outside the gene matches. The CDR3 sequence: CASSPTSGSNTGELFF. The CDR3 nucleotides are TGTGCCAGCAGTCCGACTAGCGGGAGCAACACCGGGGAGCTGTTTTTT.

There are a few counts of this clonotype. The chain uses TRBV4-3 and TRBJ2-7; D unresolved. Trimming left V 0 bases short and J 5 bases short, with 11 bases between. This CDR3 is built from 14 residues. Germline CDR1 and CDR2: LGHNA and YSLEER. CDR3: CASSQDRGAHEQYF. DNA for the CDR3: TGCGCCAGCAGCCAAGATCGCGGAGCCCACGAGCAGTACTTC.

There are many counts of this clonotype. For the CDR3, the DNA is TGCGCCAGCAGCCAAGAAGCGGGAGCGAACACCGGGGAGCTGTTTTTT. Residues: CASSQEAGANTGELFF. The chain uses TRBV4-1 and TRBJ2-2; 8 positions match TRBD2. CDR3 length: 16 amino acids. Germline loops: CDR1 MGHRA, CDR2 YSYEKL. V lost 0 bases, J lost 0 bases, and 0 bases stayed unmatched.

This clonotype came up many times. The chain recombines TRBV20-1 with TRBJ2-3, with D perhaps matching TRBD2 (5 bases). The CDR3 sequence is 17 residues long. Per germline, CDR1 DFQATT and CDR2 SNEGSKA (reference sequence). Deletions cut 0 bases from V and 4 bases from J, with 20 bases between. This CDR3 reads CSARDGPPRAGPDTQYF. Written as DNA, the CDR3 is TGCAGTGCTAGAGATGGCCCCCCGAGGGCCGGCCCAGATACGCAGTATTTT.

The sample holds many counts of this clonotype. The chain is built from TRBV10-3 and TRBJ2-7; 8 bases are a match to TRBD1. Germline V gives CDR1 ENHRY, CDR2 SYGVKD. CDR3 length: 17 residues. Trimming cost V 0 bases and J 3 bases; bases outside gene matches: 10. CDR3 DNA: TGTGCCATCAGTGAGTCGACTCTGGGACAGGACATCTACGAGCAGTACTTC. It translates to CAISESTLGQDIYEQYF.

This clonotype was found many times. The V gene is TRBV6-5, the J gene TRBJ1-2, with D tentatively TRBD1 (5 bases). The ends were cut back, 2 bases at V and 2 bases at J, with 12 bases in the middle. The CDR3 spans 15 residues. Per the germline V gene, CDR1 is MNHEY and CDR2 is SVGAGI. CDR3 sequence reads: CASSYIGDPNYGYTF. The CDR3 nucleotides read TGTGCCAGCAGTTACATCGGGGACCCCAACTATGGCTACACCTTC.

At least ten counts were recorded for this clonotype. This rearrangement joins TRBV5-5 to TRBJ2-3, with D possibly being TRBD2 (5 bases). Per germline, CDR1 SGHKS and CDR2 YYEKEE (reference sequence). With 2 bases removed from V and 2 bases from J, the gap between germline ends came to 12 bases. The CDR3 is 15 residues long. The CDR3 DNA follows: TGTGCCAGCAGCTTTGAGGGCCGGGTCACAGATACGCAGTATTTT. Translated: CASSFEGRVTDTQYF.

The J gene is TRBJ1-6, the V gene TRBV7-2; 7 nucleotides align to TRBD1. The germline CDR1 and CDR2 sequences are SGHTA and FQGNSA. The CDR3 is made up of 16 amino acids. V lost 3 bases and J lost 7; bases outside the gene matches: 9. The CDR3 spells CASSFAQGVGNSPLHF. Written as DNA, the CDR3 is TGTGCCAGCAGCTTCGCCCAGGGGGTAGGAAATTCACCCCTCCACTTT.